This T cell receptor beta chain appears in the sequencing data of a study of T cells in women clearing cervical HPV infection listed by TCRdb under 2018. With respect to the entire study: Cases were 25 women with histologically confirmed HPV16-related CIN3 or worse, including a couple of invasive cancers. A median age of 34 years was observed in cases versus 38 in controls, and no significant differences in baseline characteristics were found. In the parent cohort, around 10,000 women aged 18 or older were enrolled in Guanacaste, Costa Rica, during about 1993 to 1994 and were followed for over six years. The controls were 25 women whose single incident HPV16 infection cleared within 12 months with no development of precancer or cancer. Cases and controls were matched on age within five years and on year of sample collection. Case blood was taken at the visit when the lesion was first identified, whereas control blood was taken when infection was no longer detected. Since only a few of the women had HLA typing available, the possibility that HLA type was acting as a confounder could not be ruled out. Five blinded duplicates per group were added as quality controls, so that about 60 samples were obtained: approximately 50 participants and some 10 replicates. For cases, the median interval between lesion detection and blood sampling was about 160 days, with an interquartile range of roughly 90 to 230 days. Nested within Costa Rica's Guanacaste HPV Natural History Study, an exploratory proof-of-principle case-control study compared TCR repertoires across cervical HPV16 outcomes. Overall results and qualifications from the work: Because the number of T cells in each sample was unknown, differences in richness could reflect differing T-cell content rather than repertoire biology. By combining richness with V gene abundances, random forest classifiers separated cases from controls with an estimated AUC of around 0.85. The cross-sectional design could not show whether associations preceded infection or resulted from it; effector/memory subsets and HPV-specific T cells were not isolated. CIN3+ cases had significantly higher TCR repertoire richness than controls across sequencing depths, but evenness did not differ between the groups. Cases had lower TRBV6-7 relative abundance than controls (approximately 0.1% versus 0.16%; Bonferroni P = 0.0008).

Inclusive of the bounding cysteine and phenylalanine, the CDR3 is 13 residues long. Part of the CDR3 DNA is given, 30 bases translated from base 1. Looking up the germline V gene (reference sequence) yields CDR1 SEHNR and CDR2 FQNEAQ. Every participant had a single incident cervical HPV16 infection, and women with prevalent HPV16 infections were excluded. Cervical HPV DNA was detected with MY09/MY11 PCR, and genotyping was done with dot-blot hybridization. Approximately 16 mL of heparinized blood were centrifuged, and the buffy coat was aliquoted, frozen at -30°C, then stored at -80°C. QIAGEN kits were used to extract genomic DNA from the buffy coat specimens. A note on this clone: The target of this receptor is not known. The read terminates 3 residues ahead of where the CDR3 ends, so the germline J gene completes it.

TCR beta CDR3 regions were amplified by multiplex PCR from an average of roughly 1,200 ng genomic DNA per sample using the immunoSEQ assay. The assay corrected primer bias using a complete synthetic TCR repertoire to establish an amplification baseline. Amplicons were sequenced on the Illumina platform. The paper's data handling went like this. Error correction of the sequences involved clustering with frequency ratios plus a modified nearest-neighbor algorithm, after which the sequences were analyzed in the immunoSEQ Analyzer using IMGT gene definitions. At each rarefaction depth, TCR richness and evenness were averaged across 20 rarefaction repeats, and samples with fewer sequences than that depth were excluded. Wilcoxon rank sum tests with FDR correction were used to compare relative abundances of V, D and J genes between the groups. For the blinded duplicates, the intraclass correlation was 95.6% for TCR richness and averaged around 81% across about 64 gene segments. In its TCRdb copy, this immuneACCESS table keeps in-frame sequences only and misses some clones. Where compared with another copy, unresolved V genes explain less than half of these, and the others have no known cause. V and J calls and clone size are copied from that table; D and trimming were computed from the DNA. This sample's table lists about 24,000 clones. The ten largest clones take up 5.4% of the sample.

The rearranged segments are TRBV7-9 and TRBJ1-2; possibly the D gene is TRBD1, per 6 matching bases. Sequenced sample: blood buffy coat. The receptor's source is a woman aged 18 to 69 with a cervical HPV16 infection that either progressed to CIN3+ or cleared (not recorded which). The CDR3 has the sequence CASSLDRVYDYTF. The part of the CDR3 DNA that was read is TGTGCCAGCAGCTTAGACAGGGTCTACGAC.